These T cell receptor beta chains were read from a single sample in a study of CDR3 diversity in severe acne. TCRdb ran MiXCR on the PCR reads and lists one entry per CDR3 protein. This sample has approximately 97,000 distinct CDR3 sequences, with roughly 51% found just once. Sequenced: blood. The receptors shown here come from a male donor with acne. Each CDR3 is given without its conserved first and last residue.

v_gene,j_gene,CDR3aa
TRBV15,TRBJ2-1,ATSSEGLAGDDEQF
TRBV10-3,TRBJ2-2,AISAGGNTGELF
TRBV18,TRBJ1-1,ASSTTGGGTEAF
TRBV10-1,TRBJ2-3,ASSDGGSGTQY
TRBV20-1,TRBJ1-5,SARRGRGQPQH
TRBV15,TRBJ2-1,ATSRGVGNEQF
TRBV6-1,TRBJ2-1,ASSEEQGSYNEQF
TRBV2,TRBJ1-1,ASSDRIVNTEAF
TRBV7-8,TRBJ2-5,ASSDRGDGETQY
TRBV12-3/TRBV12-4,TRBJ2-5,ASSPRGSGSETQY
TRBV4-1,TRBJ1-1,ASRLQGAGEAF
TRBV9,TRBJ2-5,ASSVEAGGFTGETQY
TRBV24-1,TRBJ2-2,ATSDLTGGTGELF
TRBV9,TRBJ1-3,ASSVGSISGNTIY
TRBV27,TRBJ2-1,ASSSLDHVDEQF
TRBV29-1,TRBJ2-7,SVEGTGFYEQY
TRBV4-3,TRBJ2-7,ASSQDRSSYEQY